The clone carrying this TCR beta chain appeared once. The germline V gene encodes CDR1 LGHNA and CDR2 YNFKEQ. V shed 1 base and J shed 1 base, with 8 bases lying between them. The CDR3 covers 14 residues. This sample is part of a study of technical replicates of blood from a handful of donors. The protocol was immunoSEQ multiplex PCR, while the TCRdb copy is restricted to in-frame clones and leaves out a portion. This repertoire shows tens of thousands of clones, around 94% found once; its top ten account for under 0.3%. This clonotype was obtained from a human donor in good health. Sequenced input: T cells isolated from PBMCs. This chain joins TRBV4-2 and TRBJ2-7; D is perhaps TRBD2 (6 bases). CDR3 region: CASSQGGLSYEQYF. In DNA, the CDR3 is TGTGCCAGCAGCCAAGGGGGACTTTCCTACGAGCAGTACTTC.